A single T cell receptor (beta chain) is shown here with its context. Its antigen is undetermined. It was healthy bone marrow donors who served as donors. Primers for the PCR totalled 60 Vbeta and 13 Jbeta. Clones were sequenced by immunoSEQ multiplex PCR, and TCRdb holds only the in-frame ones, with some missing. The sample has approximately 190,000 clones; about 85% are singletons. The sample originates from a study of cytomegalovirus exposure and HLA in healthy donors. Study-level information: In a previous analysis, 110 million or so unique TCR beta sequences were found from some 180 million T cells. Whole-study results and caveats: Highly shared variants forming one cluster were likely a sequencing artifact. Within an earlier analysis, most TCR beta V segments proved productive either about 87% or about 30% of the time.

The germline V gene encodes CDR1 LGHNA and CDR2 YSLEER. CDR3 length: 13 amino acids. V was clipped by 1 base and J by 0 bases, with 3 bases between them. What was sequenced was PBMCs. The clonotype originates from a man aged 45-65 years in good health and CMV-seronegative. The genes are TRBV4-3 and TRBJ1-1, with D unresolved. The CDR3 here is CASSQVLNTEAFF. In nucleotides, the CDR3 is TGCGCCAGCAGCCAAGTCTTGAACACTGAAGCTTTCTTT.